The 28 T cell receptor beta chains below come from one sample, sequenced in a study of T cells in Graves' hyperthyroidism and ophthalmopathy. There were TCR beta CDR3 regions amplified from RNA transcripts. HTBI primers were used for first-round RT-PCR of the TCR CDR3. TCRdb reprocessed the multiplex PCR reads with MiXCR, giving one entry per CDR3 protein. The data show about 400,000 distinct CDR3 sequences, around 16% seen once. The sequenced material came from blood. The receptors were gathered from a woman under 30 with Graves' hyperthyroidism that later progressed to Graves' ophthalmopathy.

This clonotype was recorded many times. The chain employs TRBV24-1 and TRBJ2-1; D might be TRBD2 (6 bases). V was cut by 4 bases and J by 0 bases, with 12 bases left in between. The CDR3 totals 16 residues. Germline lookup yields CDR1 KGHDR and CDR2 SFDVKD. CDR3 DNA sequence: TGTGCCACCAGTGAGCCTAGCGTCGGCTCCTACAATGAGCAGTTCTTC. Amino acids: CATSEPSVGSYNEQFF.

This sequence joins TRBV6-1 and TRBJ2-3, with TRBD2 identical over 12 bases. The CDR3 loop spans 15 amino acids. From germline, CDR1 is MNHNS and CDR2 SASEGT. V shed 7 bases and J 7 bases; nucleotides not matched to a gene: 9. CDR3 nucleotides: TGTGCCAGCAACCCCACTAGCGGGAGGATTTATACGCAGTATTTT. Amino acid sequence: CASNPTSGRIYTQYF.

This clonotype was picked up a small number of times. The V call is TRBV2, the J call TRBJ2-2; weak D call: TRBD2 (5 bases). In germline, CDR1 is SNHLY, CDR2 FYNNEI. The CDR3 loop spans 15 amino acids. V dropped 6 bases and J dropped 6 bases, with 17 bases sitting between them. The CDR3 reads CASRAVGRGSGELFF. CDR3 DNA: TGTGCCAGCAGGGCGGTGGGGAGAGGGTCCGGGGAGCTGTTTTTT.

In its sample, this clonotype was seen many times. The gene calls are TRBV5-6 and TRBJ2-5; tentatively, D is TRBD1 (6 bases). There are 14 residues in the CDR3. Trimming removed 0 bases from V and 2 bases from J, with 8 bases in between. Germline V CDR1 and CDR2: SGHDT, YYEEEE. DNA for the CDR3: TGTGCCAGCAGCTTGGGACAGGTACAAGAGACCCAGTACTTC. It codes for CASSLGQVQETQYF.

This clonotype was found many times. V is TRBV19 and J is TRBJ1-5, with D uncertain. The CDR3 runs to 13 residues. Trimming took off 8 bases at V and 0 bases at J, with 8 bases between the two ends. Germline lookup yields CDR1 LNHDA and CDR2 SQIVND (reference sequence). CDR3 coding DNA: TGTGCCAGTTCTTATAATAGCAATCAGCCCCAGCATTTT. Its protein product is CASSYNSNQPQHF.

The chain is built from TRBV4-2 and TRBJ2-2, with TRBD1 matching over 7 bases. V trimming: 5 bases; J trimming: 1 base; junction bases outside the gene matches: 4. The CDR3 has 15 amino acids. Germline V gene data show CDR1 as LGHNA and CDR2 as YNFKEQ. The CDR3 protein is CASSDRTGNTGELFF. The CDR3 nucleotides are TGTGCCAGCAGCGATCGGACAGGGAACACCGGGGAGCTGTTTTTT.

This clonotype was recorded at least ten times. The chain combines TRBV9 with TRBJ2-1; 12 nucleotides align to TRBD2. Trimming took 0 bases from V and 10 from J; bases not matched to a gene: 5. Germline V gene lookup returns CDR1 SGDLS and CDR2 YYNGEE. The CDR3 covers 15 residues. As DNA, the CDR3 is TGTGCCAGCAGCGTAGCTTCTAGCGGGAGGGACGAGCAGTTCTTC. This codes for CASSVASSGRDEQFF.

The chain links TRBV9 to TRBJ1-5; 7 nucleotides match TRBD1. Germline loops: CDR1 SGDLS, CDR2 YYNGEE. The CDR3 sequence is 14 residues long. V lost 3 bases and J lost 4; bases outside the gene matches: 4. The CDR3 nucleotides are TGTGCCAGCAGCGATGGGACAGTTAATCAGCCCCAGCATTTT. It codes for CASSDGTVNQPQHF.

This chain joins TRBV4-3 and TRBJ2-7; TRBD2 aligns across 12 bases. Per germline, CDR1 LGHNA and CDR2 YSLEER. Unmatched junction bases numbered 5, after V lost 0 bases and J lost 8 bases. The CDR3 length is 15 residues. CDR3 in DNA: TGCGCCAGCAGCCAAGATTCGACTAGCGGGAGCCAGCAGTACTTC. Translated: CASSQDSTSGSQQYF.

This clonotype was detected a few times. This sequence joins TRBV6-2 or TRBV6-3 and TRBJ2-3; 9 bases agree with TRBD1. Germline V CDR1 and CDR2: MNHEY, SVGEGT. The length of the CDR3 is 15 residues. The V segment lost 6 bases and the J segment 4 bases; nucleotides outside the gene matches: 8. The CDR3, as DNA: TGTGCCAGCAGGGGCGCGGGACAGGGACCAGATACGCAGTATTTT. Protein product: CASRGAGQGPDTQYF.

The table lists this clonotype with many counts. V and J are TRBV9 and TRBJ1-2; 9 bases agree with TRBD1. The J segment lost 4 bases and the V segment lost 3 bases, leaving 7 bases of the junction unmatched. Looked up from germline, CDR1 is SGDLS and CDR2 is YYNGEE. This CDR3 is built from 15 residues. CDR3 in amino acids: CASSASGTGPYGYTF. Written as DNA, the CDR3 is TGTGCCAGCAGCGCATCCGGGACAGGGCCCTATGGCTACACCTTC.

This clonotype has just a few counts. The rearrangement links TRBV29-1 to TRBJ2-5; the D is unclear. The V end lost 7 bases, the J end lost 5 bases, and 8 bases lay between the germline ends. CDR3 length: 10 amino acids. Germline loops: CDR1 SQVTM, CDR2 ANQGSEA. The DNA of the CDR3 is TGCAGCGCCGAACGGGAGACCCAGTACTTC. Its translation is CSAERETQYF.

In this sample, this clonotype turned up a few times. DNA for the CDR3: TGTGCCAGCAGTTATTTTCGGATAACCTACAATGAGCAGTTCTTC. This translates into CASSYFRITYNEQFF. This chain joins TRBV6-2 or TRBV6-3 and TRBJ2-1; D is unclear. The V gene lost 3 bases and the J gene lost 2 bases, with 11 bases spanning the gap. The CDR3 runs 15 residues. Germline lookup yields CDR1 MNHEY and CDR2 SVGEGT.

The V and J genes are TRBV2 and TRBJ2-1, with TRBD2 as a possible D gene (6 bases). The CDR3 sequence is 15 residues long. CDR1 is SNHLY, CDR2 FYNNEI, per germline. Trimming removed 0 bases at V and 2 bases at J, with 8 bases between. The CDR3 protein is CASSEAGGAYNEQFF. CDR3 sequence (DNA): TGTGCCAGCAGTGAAGCGGGAGGAGCCTACAATGAGCAGTTCTTC.

CDR3 nucleotide sequence: TGTGCCAGCAGTCCCCTATTGAACGAGCAGTACTTC. Protein product: CASSPLLNEQYF. The chain has TRBV6-2 or TRBV6-3 and TRBJ2-7; no definite D call. The V gene's germline CDR1 is MNHEY and CDR2 SVGEGT. The CDR3 has 12 amino acids. Trimming left V 5 bases short and J 5 bases short, with 10 bases between.

This clonotype showed up just a few times. The chain joins TRBV20-1 to TRBJ2-1; D gene uncertain. CDR3 length: 15 amino acids. Trimming took 5 bases from V and 5 from J, leaving 19 bases between them. Germline CDR1 reads DFQATT; CDR2 reads SNEGSKA (reference sequence). The CDR3 protein is CSAGIHPPRHNEQFF. CDR3 bases: TGCAGTGCTGGTATACACCCCCCGAGACACAATGAGCAGTTCTTC.

Worth noting for this clonotype: Being one base from a much bigger clone, this may be a read error. V usage is TRBV28 and J usage is TRBJ2-7; a possible D gene is TRBD1 (6 bases). Germline loops: CDR1 MDHEN, CDR2 SYDVKM. The CDR3 consists of 13 residues. Between the trimmed V and J ends, which lost 5 bases and 7 bases, there was a span of 15 bases. CDR3: CASSRPGDREQYF. CDR3 nucleotide sequence: TGTGCCAGCAGTAGGCCAGGGGACCGGGAGCAGTACTTC. Looking up the rest from reference TRBV28 and TRBJ2-7 gives the full variable domain: DVKVTQSSRYLVKRTGEKVFLECVQDMDHENMFWYRQDPGLGLRLIYFSYDVKMKEKGDIPEGYSVSREKKERFSLILESASTNQTSMYLCASSRPGDREQYFGPGTRLTVT.

The sample holds many counts of this clonotype. The chain links TRBV6-1 to TRBJ2-7; 8 positions match TRBD1. The CDR3 runs 13 residues. From germline, CDR1 is MNHNS and CDR2 SASEGT. V dropped 6 bases and J dropped 3; count of bases not matched to a gene: 4. CDR3 DNA: TGTGCCAGCAGGAGGACAGGGCGCTACGAGCAGTACTTC. Translation: CASRRTGRYEQYF.

The chain employs TRBV5-1 and TRBJ2-7; 12 bases align to TRBD2. This CDR3 region has 18 residues. J lost 0 bases, V lost 4 bases, and 11 bases had no gene match. Germline V gives CDR1 SGHRS, CDR2 YFSETQ. CDR3 DNA: TGCGCCAGCAGCCTCCGGGGACTAGCGGGCTCTACCTCCTACGAGCAGTACTTC. This encodes CASSLRGLAGSTSYEQYF. The variable domain in full, with the rest retrieved from reference TRBV5-1 and TRBJ2-7, is KAGVTQTPRYLIKTRGQQVTLSCSPISGHRSVSWYQQTPGQGLQFLFEYFSETQRNKGNFPGRFSGRQFSNSRSEMNVSTLELGDSALYLCASSLRGLAGSTSYEQYFGPGTRLTVT.

The chain recombines TRBV11-2 with TRBJ2-7, with a tentative D call TRBD2 (6 bases). V gave up 0 bases and J gave up 4 bases, with 10 bases separating them. This CDR3 has 14 residues. Germline CDR1 reads SGHAT; CDR2 reads FQNNGV. The CDR3 protein is CASSLERELYEQYF. The CDR3 nucleotides are TGTGCCAGCAGCTTAGAGCGGGAACTGTACGAGCAGTACTTC.

The chain employs TRBV6-1 and TRBJ2-5, with a possible D match to TRBD1 (5 bases). The germline CDR1 and CDR2 sequences are MNHNS and SASEGT. V was shortened by 6 bases and J by 0 bases, with 11 bases between the two germline ends. This CDR3 contains 14 residues. CDR3 coding DNA: TGTGCCAGCAGCCAGGACATTTACCAAGAGACCCAGTACTTC. It specifies CASSQDIYQETQYF.

At least ten counts were recorded for this clonotype. The gene calls are TRBV10-3 and TRBJ2-3, with D perhaps matching TRBD1 or TRBD2 (5 bases each). The CDR3 sequence is 14 residues long. Trimming cost V 4 bases and J 4 bases, with 12 bases left between them. CDR1 is ENHRY, CDR2 SYGVKD, per germline. CDR3 bases: TGTGCCATCAGTGCTGGGGGACGGGCAGATACGCAGTATTTT. Translated: CAISAGGRADTQYF.

This clonotype was counted ten times or more. The chain carries TRBV18 and TRBJ2-2, with a tentative D call TRBD2 (5 bases). The CDR3 loop spans 15 amino acids. The V end was cut by 3 bases, the J end by 5 bases, with 13 bases between. Germline V lookup: CDR1 KGHSH, CDR2 LQKENI. The chain's CDR3 is CASSPLAGGTGELFF. As DNA, the CDR3 is TGTGCCAGCTCACCGCTGGCGGGCGGTACCGGGGAGCTGTTTTTT. Full variable domain (missing parts from reference TRBV18 and TRBJ2-2): NAGVMQNPRHLVRRRGQEARLRCSPMKGHSHVYWYRQLPEEGLKFMVYLQKENIIDESGMPKERFSAEFPKEGPSILRIQQVVRGDSAAYFCASSPLAGGTGELFFGEGSRLTVL.

This clonotype was detected many times. The rearrangement joins TRBV3-1 to TRBJ2-7, with 10 bases fitting TRBD1. Germline lookup yields CDR1 LGHDT and CDR2 YNNKEL (reference sequence). The CDR3 sequence is 14 residues long. Trimming at V came to 4 bases and at J to 6 bases, leaving 6 bases not matched to a gene. Written as DNA, the CDR3 is TGTGCCAGCAGCCGAGGACAGGGGGTAGGCGAGCAGTACTTC. Translating it yields CASSRGQGVGEQYF.

This clonotype was detected many times. V is TRBV7-9 and J is TRBJ2-1; D is tentatively TRBD1 or TRBD2 (7 bases each). V was cut by 0 bases and J by 7 bases, with 13 bases left in between. The CDR3 is made up of 15 amino acids. CDR1 and CDR2 from the germline V gene are SEHNR and FQNEAQ (reference sequence). As DNA, the CDR3 is TGTGCCAGCAGCTTAGCGGGGAGGGGGCGTAATGAGCAGTTCTTC. Residues: CASSLAGRGRNEQFF.

Concerning this clonotype: One end of the junction fails to match germline, which may point to a read error. This chain joins TRBV29-1 and TRBJ2-1; weak D call: TRBD2 (6 bases). The CDR3 sequence is 16 residues long. Germline V CDR1 and CDR2: SQVTM, ANQGSEA. DNA of the CDR3: TGCAGCGTTGAACCTCTTTTGGACTACTCCCACAATGAGCAGTTCTTC. It yields the protein CSVEPLLDYSHNEQFF.

At least ten counts were recorded for this clonotype. The chain uses TRBV28 and TRBJ2-7; TRBD2 agrees at 12 bases. The J segment lost 4 bases and the V segment lost 6 bases, leaving 7 bases of the junction unmatched. The germline V gene has CDR1 MDHEN and CDR2 SYDVKM. The CDR3 covers 15 residues. CDR3 in DNA: TGTGCCAGCAGACCAGGACTAGCGGGACTATACGAGCAGTACTTC. It specifies CASRPGLAGLYEQYF.

The chain recombines TRBV4-2 with TRBJ2-1; the match to TRBD2 covers 10 bases. Germline V gives CDR1 LGHNA, CDR2 YNFKEQ. V lost 0 bases, J lost 4 bases, and 12 bases stayed unmatched. The CDR3 runs to 19 residues. The CDR3 DNA reads as TGTGCCAGCAGCCAAGATCCGGTCAGTGAGCGGGAGGGTTACAATGAGCAGTTCTTC. Translation gives CASSQDPVSEREGYNEQFF.